The 11 T cell receptor beta chains listed next were all sequenced from one sample in a study of blood T cell repertoires in COVID-19. Assay used: immunoSEQ multiplex PCR; TCRdb lists only in-frame clones, some missing. The sample records 200,000 to 250,000 clones, 80% to 85% being singletons. The sequencing input was peripheral blood. These receptors all stem from a woman between 25 and 40 years old who had recovered from COVID-19.

This rearrangement joins TRBV5-1 to TRBJ1-2; a possible D gene is TRBD1 (5 bases). Germline CDR1 reads SGHRS; CDR2 reads YFSETQ. This CDR3 region has 15 residues. V was pared by 0 bases and J by 8 bases, with 17 bases between. CDR3: CASSLGVRQSPGYTF. The CDR3 bases are TGCGCCAGCAGCTTGGGTGTGCGACAGTCACCGGGCTACACCTTC.

In DNA form, the CDR3 reads TGTGCCAGCAGTGAAAAAAAGGGGCCAGCCTACGAGCAGTACTTC. This gives the protein CASSEKKGPAYEQYF. The chain links TRBV25-1 to TRBJ2-7; a weak D match, TRBD1 (5 bases). V was pared by 2 bases and J by 2 bases, with 13 bases between. The CDR3 consists of 15 residues. CDR1 and CDR2 (germline): MGHDK, SYGVNS.

This chain uses TRBV30 with TRBJ1-2, with TRBD1 identical over 10 bases. The V gene end was trimmed by 3 bases and the J gene end by 4 bases; junction bases not matched to a gene: 5. Germline V gene lookup returns CDR1 GTSNPN and CDR2 SVGIG (reference sequence). This CDR3 is built from 14 residues. The CDR3 region is CAWSGDRGGYGYTF. CDR3 nucleotides: TGTGCCTGGAGCGGGGACAGGGGAGGCTATGGCTACACCTTC.

This chain connects TRBV18 to TRBJ2-3; D might be TRBD1 (6 bases). Between the trimmed V and J ends, which lost 0 bases and 0 bases, there was a span of 10 bases. The germline V gene encodes CDR1 KGHSH and CDR2 LQKENI. The CDR3 contains 16 residues. The CDR3 DNA sequence: TGTGCCAGCTCACCACCCTCAGGGGTTAGCACAGATACGCAGTATTTT. Its translation: CASSPPSGVSTDTQYF.

The V call is TRBV28, the J call TRBJ1-2; weak D call: TRBD1 (5 bases). Trimming took off 6 bases at V and 5 bases at J, with 13 bases between the two ends. The CDR3 loop spans 13 amino acids. Germline CDR1 reads MDHEN; CDR2 reads SYDVKM. CDR3 DNA: TGTGCCAGCAGGGGAAGCGGGGGGTATGGCTACACCTTC. Its translation: CASRGSGGYGYTF.

The chain combines TRBV5-5 with TRBJ2-1; D might be TRBD2 (6 bases). V was trimmed by 4 bases and J by 4 bases, leaving 21 bases between them. CDR3 length equals 17 residues. Germline V gives CDR1 SGHKS, CDR2 YYEKEE (reference sequence). The CDR3 loop reads CASSPGGEALTYNEQFF. CDR3 in DNA: TGTGCCAGCAGCCCAGGCGGGGAGGCTCTTACGTACAATGAGCAGTTCTTC.

This clone was observed a few times. The chain carries TRBV28 and TRBJ2-3; D might be TRBD1 (5 bases). V was cut by 3 bases and J by 7 bases, with 8 bases left in between. Germline V CDR1 and CDR2: MDHEN, SYDVKM. The CDR3 is 12 residues long. The DNA for the CDR3 is TGTGCCAGCAGTTTCTACAGGCATACGCAGTATTTT. This encodes CASSFYRHTQYF.

The rearrangement joins TRBV7-9 to TRBJ1-1; the D is unclear. The CDR3 runs 11 residues. V shed 1 base and J shed 11 bases, with 8 bases lying between them. Germline V gene lookup returns CDR1 SEHNR and CDR2 FQNEAQ (reference sequence). CDR3 loop: CASSLDTKAFF. The CDR3 DNA reads as TGTGCCAGCAGCTTAGACACTAAGGCTTTCTTT. The entire variable domain, with the rest obtained from reference TRBV7-9 and TRBJ1-1, is as follows: DTGVSQNPRHKITKRGQNVTFRCDPISEHNRLYWYRQTLGQGPEFLTYFQNEAQLEKSRLLSDRFSAERPKGSFSTLEIQRTEQGDSAMYLCASSLDTKAFFGQGTRLTVV.

DNA of the CDR3: TGCAGTGCGAAGAACGGAGCGCCCCTCCACTTT. Protein sequence: CSAKNGAPLHF. The gene calls are TRBV20-1 and TRBJ1-6; D gene unclear. Germline V CDR1 and CDR2: DFQATT, SNEGSKA (reference sequence). V lost 6 bases and J 13 bases, leaving 13 bases between the germline ends. The CDR3 runs to 11 residues.

This chain connects TRBV15 to TRBJ1-6; D gene unclear. Germline CDR1 reads LNHNV; CDR2 reads YYDKDF (reference sequence). The CDR3 has 15 residues. V was pared by 3 bases and J by 6 bases, with 12 bases between. This CDR3 reads CATSRRTEGNSPLHF. The CDR3 region has the DNA TGTGCCACCAGCAGGAGGACCGAGGGTAATTCACCCCTCCACTTT.

The rearrangement links TRBV15 to TRBJ2-1; TRBD2 matches 13 bases. The CDR3 totals 14 residues. Germline values: CDR1 LNHNV, CDR2 YYDKDF (reference sequence). V lost 3 bases and J lost 8; bases outside the gene matches: 1. The CDR3 reads CATSSGLAGDEQFF. In DNA, the CDR3 is TGTGCCACCAGCAGTGGACTAGCGGGAGATGAGCAGTTCTTC.